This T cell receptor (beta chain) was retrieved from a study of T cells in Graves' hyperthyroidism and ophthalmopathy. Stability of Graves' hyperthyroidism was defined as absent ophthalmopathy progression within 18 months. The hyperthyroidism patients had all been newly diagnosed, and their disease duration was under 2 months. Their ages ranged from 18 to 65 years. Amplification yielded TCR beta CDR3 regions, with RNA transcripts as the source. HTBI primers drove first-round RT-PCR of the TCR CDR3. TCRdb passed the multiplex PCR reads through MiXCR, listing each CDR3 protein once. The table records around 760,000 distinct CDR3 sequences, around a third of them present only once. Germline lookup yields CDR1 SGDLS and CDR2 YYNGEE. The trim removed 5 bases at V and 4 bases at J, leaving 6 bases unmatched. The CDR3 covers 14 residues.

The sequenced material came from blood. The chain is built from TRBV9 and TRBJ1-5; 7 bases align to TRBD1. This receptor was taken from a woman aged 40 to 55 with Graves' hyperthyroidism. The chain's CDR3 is CASRVTGANQPQHF. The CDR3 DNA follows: TGTGCCAGCAGAGTCACAGGGGCTAATCAGCCCCAGCATTTT.